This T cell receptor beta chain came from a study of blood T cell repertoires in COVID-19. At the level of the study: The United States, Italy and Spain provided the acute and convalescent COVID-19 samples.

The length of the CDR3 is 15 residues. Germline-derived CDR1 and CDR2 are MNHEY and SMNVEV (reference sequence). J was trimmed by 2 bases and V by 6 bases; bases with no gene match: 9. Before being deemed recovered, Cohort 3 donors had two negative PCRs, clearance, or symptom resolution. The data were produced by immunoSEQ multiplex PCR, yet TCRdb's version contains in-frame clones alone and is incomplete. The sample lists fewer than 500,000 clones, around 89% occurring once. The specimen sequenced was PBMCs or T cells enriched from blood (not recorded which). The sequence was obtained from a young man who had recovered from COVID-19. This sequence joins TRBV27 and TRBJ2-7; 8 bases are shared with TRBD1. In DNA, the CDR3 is TGTGCCAGCAGGCGGACACTGACAGGGGCCTACGAGCAGTACTTC. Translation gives CASRRTLTGAYEQYF.